Listed here are 16 T cell receptor beta chains from one sample, sequenced in a study of cytomegalovirus exposure and HLA in healthy donors. Vbeta (60) and Jbeta (13) primers were used in the PCR. Only in-frame clones appear in the TCRdb table, and some are missing; sequencing was by immunoSEQ multiplex PCR. This table holds more than 85,000 clones, about 80% found once. Source material: PBMCs. The receptors shown here come from a man in his forties in good health and CMV-seronegative.

The chain's CDR3 is CASSFWTGAWEQYF. The CDR3, as DNA: TGTGCCAGCAGTTTCTGGACAGGAGCCTGGGAGCAGTACTTC. The chain joins TRBV28 to TRBJ2-7, with 7 bases identical to TRBD1. V shed 3 bases and J 7 bases; nucleotides not matched to a gene: 9. The CDR3 is 14 amino acids. CDR1 MDHEN and CDR2 SYDVKM come from the germline V gene.

About this clone: Relative to the germline gene, one junction end is altered; a read error may explain this. The rearrangement joins TRBV7-9 to TRBJ2-7, with D uncertain. Germline V gene data show CDR1 as SEHNR and CDR2 as FQNEAQ (reference sequence). CDR3 length: 15 amino acids. CDR3 sequence: CSSSLANSGSYEQYF. CDR3 in DNA: TGTTCCAGCAGCTTAGCCAACTCCGGCTCCTACGAGCAGTACTTC. The full variable domain, rest sourced from reference TRBV7-9 and TRBJ2-7, is DTGVSQNPRHKITKRGQNVTFRCDPISEHNRLYWYRQTLGQGPEFLTYFQNEAQLEKSRLLSDRFSAERPKGSFSTLEIQRTEQGDSAMYLCSSSLANSGSYEQYFGPGTRLTVT.

The J gene is TRBJ2-5, the V gene TRBV6-6; a possible D gene is TRBD2 (5 bases). The end of the DNA is better explained by TRBJ2-7, so the J call may be wrong. CDR1 is MNHNY and CDR2 is SVGAGI in the germline V gene (reference sequence). CDR3 length equals 13 residues. The CDR3 loop is CASSLRGVDEQYF. The DNA of the CDR3 is TGTGCCAGCAGTTTACGGGGAGTCGACGAGCAGTACTTC.

V gene TRBV18 combines with J gene TRBJ1-4, with D tentatively TRBD1 (5 bases). The CDR3 covers 14 residues. V gave up 7 bases and J gave up 6 bases, with 15 bases separating them. CDR1 KGHSH and CDR2 LQKENI come from the germline V gene. CDR3 loop: CASYGGSSDEKLFF. The CDR3 nucleotides read TGTGCCAGCTACGGGGGTTCGTCGGATGAAAAACTGTTTTTT.

This clone has a handful of counts. This sequence joins TRBV27 and TRBJ1-6; 10 bases are shared with TRBD1. This CDR3 has 15 amino acids. With V trimmed by 3 bases and J by 9 bases, 5 bases remained unmatched. Germline values: CDR1 MNHEY, CDR2 SMNVEV (reference sequence). CDR3 DNA sequence: TGTGCCAGCAGTTTCGGGACAGGGGTGAGTTCACCCCTCCACTTT. This gives the protein CASSFGTGVSSPLHF.

The CDR3 coding sequence is TGTGCCACGAGGGCCAGGGGCTACGAGCAGTACTTC. Protein: CATRARGYEQYF. V gene TRBV5-4 combines with J gene TRBJ2-7, with D perhaps matching TRBD1 (6 bases). The CDR3 runs 12 residues. The V end lost 9 bases, the J end lost 3 bases, and 13 bases lay between the germline ends. Germline assignment: CDR1 SGHNT and CDR2 YYREEE (reference sequence).

V usage is TRBV6-6 and J usage is TRBJ1-2; TRBD1 is a possible D gene (6 bases). This CDR3 has 13 amino acids. CDR1 and CDR2 from the germline V gene are MNHNY and SVGAGI (reference sequence). V was clipped by 7 bases and J by 7 bases, with 16 bases between them. CDR3 residues: CASTLTGPSGYTF. As DNA, the CDR3 is TGTGCCAGCACTCTCACAGGGCCCTCTGGCTACACCTTC.

The chain recombines TRBV28 with TRBJ2-7; 8 bases align to TRBD2. CDR1 is MDHEN, CDR2 SYDVKM, per germline. V lost 6 bases and J lost 3; bases outside the gene matches: 10. The CDR3 is made up of 15 amino acids. The CDR3 is CASRLQRGTVYEQYF. Written as DNA, the CDR3 is TGTGCCAGCAGACTTCAGCGGGGGACCGTCTACGAGCAGTACTTC.

The rearrangement links TRBV18 to TRBJ2-3; a possible D gene is TRBD2 (5 bases). In germline, CDR1 is KGHSH, CDR2 LQKENI. This CDR3 has 18 residues. V was clipped by 2 bases and J by 3 bases, with 21 bases between them. CDR3 in amino acids: CASSPTPDLAGFTDTQYF. The CDR3 bases are TGTGCCAGCTCACCAACGCCGGATCTAGCTGGCTTTACAGATACGCAGTATTTT.

The V call is TRBV5-1, the J call TRBJ2-7, with a possible D match to TRBD1 (5 bases). Trimming left V 0 bases short and J 3 bases short, with 13 bases between. CDR3 length: 15 amino acids. Germline assignment: CDR1 SGHRS and CDR2 YFSETQ. The chain's CDR3 is CASSLAQGPHYEQYF. CDR3 sequence (DNA): TGCGCCAGCAGCTTGGCGCAGGGTCCCCACTACGAGCAGTACTTC.

The chain links TRBV9 to TRBJ1-2; weak D call: TRBD1 (5 bases). Germline assignment: CDR1 SGDLS and CDR2 YYNGEE. The CDR3 extends over 14 amino acids. V lost 0 bases, J lost 4 bases, and 10 bases lay in between. CDR3 residues: CASSVGGGGYGYTF. Written as DNA, the CDR3 is TGTGCCAGCAGCGTAGGGGGGGGAGGCTATGGCTACACCTTC.

J is TRBJ2-3 and V is TRBV28; possibly TRBD1 for D (6 bases). V was cut by 6 bases and J by 6 bases, with 7 bases left in between. CDR1 is MDHEN and CDR2 is SYDVKM in the germline V gene. This CDR3 contains 11 residues. The CDR3 is CASRQGDTQYF. In DNA form, the CDR3 reads TGTGCCAGCAGGCAGGGGGATACGCAGTATTTT.

This chain links TRBV4-3 with TRBJ2-5; maybe TRBD1 (6 bases). Germline CDR1 reads LGHNA; CDR2 reads YSLEER. V was shortened by 0 bases and J by 5 bases, with 7 bases between the two germline ends. This CDR3 comprises 13 residues. As DNA, the CDR3 is TGCGCCAGCAGCCAAGAAACAGGGGAGACCCAGTACTTC. Residues: CASSQETGETQYF.

The chain uses TRBV5-1 and TRBJ2-1, with TRBD2 matching 10 bases. Germline assignment: CDR1 SGHRS and CDR2 YFSETQ. V lost 4 bases to trimming and J lost 3 bases; unmatched junction nucleotides: 7. This CDR3 has 16 amino acids. DNA of the CDR3: TGCGCCAGCAGCCCTACTAGCGGGATTAACTACAATGAGCAGTTCTTC. Its translation: CASSPTSGINYNEQFF.

V usage is TRBV15 and J usage is TRBJ2-1; 11 nucleotides match TRBD2. CDR3 size: 12 residues. Germline assignment: CDR1 LNHNV and CDR2 YYDKDF (reference sequence). Trimming at V came to 8 bases and at J to 7 bases, leaving 1 base not matched to a gene. The CDR3 sequence: CATSSGGNEQFF. The CDR3 DNA sequence: TGTGCCACCTCTAGCGGGGGGAATGAGCAGTTCTTC.

This clone was counted between two and nine times. The chain links TRBV27 to TRBJ1-1; 7 positions match TRBD1. Germline trimming cut 2 bases from V and 4 bases from J; bases unmatched to any gene: 10. The germline V gene has CDR1 MNHEY and CDR2 SMNVEV (reference sequence). The CDR3 has 16 amino acids. CDR3 residues: CASSLRRGRIGTEAFF. The CDR3 coding sequence is TGTGCCAGCAGTTTACGCAGGGGGAGAATCGGCACTGAAGCTTTCTTT.